The clone carrying this T cell receptor (beta chain) was seen only a few times. Antigen unknown. The junction had 5 bases not matched to a gene; V was cut back by 4 bases and J by 8 bases. CDR1 is DFQATT and CDR2 is SNEGSKA in the germline V gene (reference sequence). This CDR3 region has 13 residues. A universal primer site was created by template switching, with the cDNA bearing unique molecular identifiers. TCRdb ran MiXCR on the 5' RACE reads and lists one entry per CDR3 protein. The data show 200,000 to 250,000 distinct CDR3 sequences, with approximately 12% seen just once and around 4% held by the top ten. The data are from a study of identical twins. Study results and caveats: Researchers reported excess low generation probability among twin-shared out-of-frame alpha sequences.

The same data also went into a second study, on yellow fever vaccine responses in identical twins. As that study records: Vaccine T cell responses of twins reportedly seemed partly convergent and partly personalized.

The sample was memory (CD45RO+) T cells sorted from blood. This clonotype was obtained from a woman aged 18-29 years in good health. The chain combines TRBV20-1 with TRBJ2-1; 10 bases match TRBD2. Written as DNA, the CDR3 is TGCAGTGCTACTAGCGGGAGTTTAGATGAGCAGTTCTTC. It codes for CSATSGSLDEQFF.